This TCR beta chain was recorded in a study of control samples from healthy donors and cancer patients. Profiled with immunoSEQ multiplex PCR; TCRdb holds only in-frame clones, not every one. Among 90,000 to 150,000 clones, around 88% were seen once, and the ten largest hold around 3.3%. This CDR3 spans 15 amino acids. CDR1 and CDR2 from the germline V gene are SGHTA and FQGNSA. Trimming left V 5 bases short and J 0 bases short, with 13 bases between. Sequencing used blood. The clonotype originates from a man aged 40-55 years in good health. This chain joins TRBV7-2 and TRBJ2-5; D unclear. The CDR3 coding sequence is TGTGCCAGCAGCGGCCGGACGCGGTACCAAGAGACCCAGTACTTC. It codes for CASSGRTRYQETQYF.